The 4 T cell receptor beta chains below were found in one sample sequenced in a study of blood T cell repertoires in COVID-19 (dated by TCRdb to about 2020). The library relied on the immunoSEQ multiplex PCR assay. TCRdb's version of the immuneACCESS table is confined to in-frame rearrangements and falls short of the full clone set. An unresolved V gene accounts for under half of the shortfall where checked; the remainder is of unknown origin. In all, the sample holds 110,000 or so clones, and 75% to 90% of those were seen once. Over 7.5% of the sample goes to the ten largest clones. Sequencing was performed on peripheral blood. These TCRs come from a woman in her 40s with acute or convalescent COVID-19.

This clone was detected once. The V gene is TRBV19, the J gene TRBJ1-3, with D maybe TRBD1 (5 bases). CDR1 is LNHDA, CDR2 SQIVND, per germline (reference sequence). V was clipped by 6 bases and J by 2 bases, with 17 bases between them. The CDR3 has 16 residues. CDR3 region: CASRRAPGGAGNTIYF. The CDR3 nucleotides read TGTGCCAGTAGACGGGCGCCTGGAGGGGCTGGAAACACCATATATTTT.

The count of this clone is one. The CDR3 DNA follows: TGCGCCAGCAGCCAAGATTCGGGCAGGTGGCAGGGCTCACCCCTCCACTTT. Translated, it gives CASSQDSGRWQGSPLHF. The V call is TRBV4-3, the J call TRBJ1-6, with D perhaps matching TRBD1 (5 bases). The CDR3 length is 17 residues. Trimming left V 0 bases short and J 10 bases short, with 19 bases between. The germline V gene encodes CDR1 LGHNA and CDR2 YSLEER.

The rearrangement joins TRBV21-1 to TRBJ2-1; the table gives TRBD2 as D, unverified against the DNA. TRBV21-1 is flagged as a pseudogene. The CDR3 runs to 16 residues. CDR3 in amino acids: CASSKHTSGAYNEQFF. In DNA, the CDR3 is TGTGCCAGCAGCAAACATACTAGCGGGGCCTACAATGAGCAGTTCTTC.

V and J are TRBV3-1 (or the pseudogene TRBV3-2) and TRBJ2-7; possibly TRBD1 for D (8 bases). V gave up 1 base and J gave up 3 bases, with 16 bases separating them. The germline V gene encodes CDR1 LGHDT and CDR2 YNNKEL (reference sequence). The CDR3 has 16 amino acids. DNA of the CDR3: TGTGCCAGCAGCCAAGGGAACAGGGGGGGGGTCTACGAGCAGTACTTC. The encoded protein is CASSQGNRGGVYEQYF.